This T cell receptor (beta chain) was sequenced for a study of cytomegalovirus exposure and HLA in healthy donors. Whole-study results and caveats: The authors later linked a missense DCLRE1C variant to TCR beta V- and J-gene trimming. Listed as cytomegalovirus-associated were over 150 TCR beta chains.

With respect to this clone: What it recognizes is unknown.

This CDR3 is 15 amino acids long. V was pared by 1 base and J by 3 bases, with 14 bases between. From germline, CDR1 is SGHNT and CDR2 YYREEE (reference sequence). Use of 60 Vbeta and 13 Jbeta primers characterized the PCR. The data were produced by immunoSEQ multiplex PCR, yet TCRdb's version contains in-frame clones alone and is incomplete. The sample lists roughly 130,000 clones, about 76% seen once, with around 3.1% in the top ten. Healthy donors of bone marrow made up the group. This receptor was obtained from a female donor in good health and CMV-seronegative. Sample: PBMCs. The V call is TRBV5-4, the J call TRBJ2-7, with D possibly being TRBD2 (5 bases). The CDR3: CASSLKREKFYEQYF. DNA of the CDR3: TGTGCCAGCAGCTTGAAAAGGGAGAAGTTCTACGAGCAGTACTTC.